The source of this T cell receptor (beta chain) is a study of radiotherapy plus CTLA-4 blockade in lung cancer. Across the whole study: Disease control was present in 30% to 35% of patients, and objective responses in 18%.

The study treated chemo-refractory metastatic non-small-cell lung cancer patients with focal radiation plus ipilimumab CTLA-4 blockade. Sequenced by immunoSEQ multiplex PCR; TCRdb stores in-frame clones only, minus some. The table has some 78,000 clones, around 87% seen once. The study's findings and limits: In blood, tumor-derived TCR clones expanded after radiotherapy plus ipilimumab.

A word on this clone: Its antigen is undetermined.

The ends lost 5 bases at V and 1 base at J; junction bases unmatched: 5. The CDR3 runs 14 residues. Germline V gene sequence: CDR1 SGHNT, CDR2 YYREEE (reference sequence). The gene calls are TRBV5-4 and TRBJ1-1; TRBD1 agrees at 7 bases. The source material was peripheral blood, sampled from a patient treated with radiotherapy plus ipilimumab. The receptor's source is a human donor with non-small cell lung cancer who had a partial response to radiotherapy plus ipilimumab. DNA of the CDR3: TGTGCCAGCAGGTTCCGACAGGGGAACACTGAAGCTTTCTTT. Amino acid sequence: CASRFRQGNTEAFF.